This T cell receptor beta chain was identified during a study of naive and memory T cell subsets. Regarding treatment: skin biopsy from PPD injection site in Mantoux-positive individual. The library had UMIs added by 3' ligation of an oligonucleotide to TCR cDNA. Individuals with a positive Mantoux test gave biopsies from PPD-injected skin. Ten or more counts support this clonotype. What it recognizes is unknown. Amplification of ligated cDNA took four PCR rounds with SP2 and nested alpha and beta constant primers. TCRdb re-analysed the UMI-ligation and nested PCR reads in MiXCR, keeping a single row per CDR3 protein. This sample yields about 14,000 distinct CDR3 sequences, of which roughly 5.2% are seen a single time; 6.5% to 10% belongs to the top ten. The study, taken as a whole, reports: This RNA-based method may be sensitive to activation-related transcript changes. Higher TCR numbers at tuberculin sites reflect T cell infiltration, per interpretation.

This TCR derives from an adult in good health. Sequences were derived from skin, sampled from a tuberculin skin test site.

DNA for the CDR3: TGCGCCAGCAGCCAAGCTATGACAGGGGGCGAAGCTTTCTTT. Amino acids: CASSQAMTGGEAFF. This chain joins TRBV4-3 and TRBJ1-1, with 10 bases fitting TRBD1. CDR1 is LGHNA, CDR2 YSLEER, per germline. V shed 1 base and J 8 bases; nucleotides not matched to a gene: 4. The length of the CDR3 is 14 residues.